This paragraph reports one T cell receptor (beta chain). Its antigen has not been determined. Per-base qualities were not stored, and no clone one base away is much larger. Each donor gave one peripheral blood draw, about 110 mL on average, collected into heparinised tubes. A BD FACSAria II and a panel including CD45RO, CCR7, CD25, CD127, CD95 and CD27 were used to sort naive, central memory, regulatory and stem cell-like memory CD4+ T cells. Purity was above 95% for every sorted population. Right away, PBMCs were isolated by Lymphoprep density gradient centrifugation and were stained directly, with no culture step. To minimize batch effects, samples were stained and sorted in pairs, one healthy donor with one patient per experiment. All of the isolated RNA was reverse transcribed with the High Capacity cDNA Reverse Transcription Kit, so expressed TCRB transcripts were sequenced. For stem cell-like memory T cell samples, survey-depth immunoSEQ sequencing was used, averaging around 1 million total reads per sample. After sorted cells were lysed in RLT buffer, RNA was extracted with DNase-treated RNeasy Micro or Mini kits, with the choice depending on cell number. Each cell subset was processed on its own to prevent cross-contamination, while patient and healthy donor samples were processed together. The immunoSEQ multiplex PCR was used to amplify TCRB sequences from cDNA, yielding 87-bp fragments that span the CDR3 region. The amplicons were sequenced using the Illumina HiSeq platform. As for how the authors treated the data: PCR bias was corrected computationally using synthetic template baselines, and reads within Hamming distance 2 were collapsed, with unmergeable singletons discarded. Reads were aligned to IMGT to assign V, D and J genes, CDR3 length, and insertions or deletions at six rearrangement sites. Within each subset, clonotype counts were normalized to the number of sorted cells before true diversity and Gini coefficients were calculated with the tcR R package. Repertoire sharing was quantified using the overlap coefficient calculated on TCRB nucleotide sequences. TCRdb's version of the immuneACCESS table is confined to in-frame rearrangements and falls short of the full clone set. An unresolved V gene accounts for under half of the shortfall where checked; the remainder is of unknown origin. Clone size and V and J calls were adopted from that table, with D and trimming inferred from the DNA. Here the sample has tens of thousands of clones; roughly 34% occur a single time. The ten largest make up approximately 0.45% of the sample.

These data come from a study of beta chain features in type 1 diabetes (dated by TCRdb to 2016 to 2019). The study in broad terms: Mean age, gender distribution, total cell number and subset yield were not different between patients and healthy donors. A total of approximately 100,000,000 sorted cells were examined across all samples, and the number of cells per subset was strongly correlated with RNA yield. In the study, recently diagnosed type 1 diabetes patients and matched healthy donors were compared on the TCRB repertoires of their sorted circulating CD4+ T cell subsets. Naive and central memory subsets were obtained from all 30 or so donors, but regulatory and stem cell-like memory subsets were isolated from only 8 patients and roughly 8 healthy donors.

The paper as a whole reports these results and caveats: At VDJ recombination sites, type 1 diabetes patients had fewer insertions and more deleted nucleotides, which implies abnormalities in thymic rearrangement. Because cDNA rather than genomic DNA was sequenced, highly expressing activated cells could have been over-represented, although no difference in activation and CD3 levels was found between groups. The naive, central memory and regulatory TCRB repertoires appeared to resemble one another more closely among patients than among healthy donors. Because small numbers of individuals were included in the HLA sub-analyses, any influence of HLA type on TCRB rearrangement was left unresolved. Shorter templates might have been favored by PCR, but patient and control samples were amplified and corrected together, so both groups would have been affected equally by any skew. A moderate but significant shortening of TCRB CDR3 length was observed in type 1 diabetes patients in all four CD4+ subsets.

The CDR3 runs 14 amino acids, cysteine and phenylalanine included. Of all the DNA, just the CDR3 is kept, 42 bases in frame from base 1. V is shortened by 3 bases, J by 4 bases, and the region joining them spans 12 bases. According to the germline V gene (reference sequence), CDR1 reads SGHAT and CDR2 reads FQDESV. Recombination connected TRBV11-1 to TRBJ1-1; matching of 6 bases hints at TRBD1 as the D gene. Sequencing was done on a sample of stem cell memory CD4+ T cells from blood. The sample's cell subset or site, from its label and the paper: stem cell-like memory CD4+ T cells. The receptor comes from a woman aged 18 to 35 in good health. The base sequence is TGTGCCAGCAGCTTCAGGGGACGGGGCACTGAAGCTTTCTTT. Its coded protein is CASSFRGRGTEAFF.